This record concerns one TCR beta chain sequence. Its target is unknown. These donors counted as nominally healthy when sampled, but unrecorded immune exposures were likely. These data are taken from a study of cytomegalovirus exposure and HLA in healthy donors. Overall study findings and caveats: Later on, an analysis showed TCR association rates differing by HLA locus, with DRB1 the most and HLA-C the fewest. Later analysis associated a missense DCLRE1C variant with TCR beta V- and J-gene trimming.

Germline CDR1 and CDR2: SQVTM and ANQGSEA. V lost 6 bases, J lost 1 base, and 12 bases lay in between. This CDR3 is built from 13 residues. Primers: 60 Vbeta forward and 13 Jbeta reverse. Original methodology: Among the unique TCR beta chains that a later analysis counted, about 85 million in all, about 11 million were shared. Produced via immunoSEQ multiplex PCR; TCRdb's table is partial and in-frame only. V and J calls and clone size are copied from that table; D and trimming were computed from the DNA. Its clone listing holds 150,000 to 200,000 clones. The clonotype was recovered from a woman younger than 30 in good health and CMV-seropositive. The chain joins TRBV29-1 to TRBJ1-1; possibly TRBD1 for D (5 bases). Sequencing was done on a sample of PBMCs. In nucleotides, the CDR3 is TGCAGCGTCCACCAAACAGGGAACACTGAAGCTTTCTTT. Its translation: CSVHQTGNTEAFF.